This TCR beta chain was documented in a study of cytomegalovirus exposure and HLA in healthy donors. Study context: The approximately 120 validation repertoires, a later analysis reported, used the same platform as the approximately 650 first-cohort repertoires.

Data came from immunoSEQ multiplex PCR; TCRdb stores just in-frame clones and leaves some out. The table records some 170,000 clones, just under 90% of them present only once. The donors were members of the roughly 120-subject validation cohort (separate from the approximately 650-subject first cohort). Germline lookup yields CDR1 SGHRS and CDR2 YFSETQ. This CDR3 region has 16 residues. V dropped 5 bases and J dropped 4; count of bases not matched to a gene: 13. The sample comprised PBMCs. The TCR sequence derives from a woman aged 25 to 39 in good health and CMV-seronegative. This rearrangement joins TRBV5-1 to TRBJ1-2, with 8 nucleotides matching TRBD1. CDR3 DNA: TGCGCCAGCAGATACCAAGGACAGGGCAACGGCTATGGCTACACCTTC. This encodes CASRYQGQGNGYGYTF.